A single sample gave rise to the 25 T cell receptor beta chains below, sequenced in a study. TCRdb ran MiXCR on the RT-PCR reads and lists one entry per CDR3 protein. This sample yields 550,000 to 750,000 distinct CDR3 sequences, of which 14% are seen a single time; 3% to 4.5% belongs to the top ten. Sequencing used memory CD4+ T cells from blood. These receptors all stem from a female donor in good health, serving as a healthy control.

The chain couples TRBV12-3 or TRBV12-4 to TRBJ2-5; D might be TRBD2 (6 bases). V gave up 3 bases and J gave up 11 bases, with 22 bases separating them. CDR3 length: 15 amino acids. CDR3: CASSFLLASYNEQYF. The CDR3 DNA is TGTGCCAGCAGTTTCCTACTAGCATCCTACAATGAGCAGTACTTC.

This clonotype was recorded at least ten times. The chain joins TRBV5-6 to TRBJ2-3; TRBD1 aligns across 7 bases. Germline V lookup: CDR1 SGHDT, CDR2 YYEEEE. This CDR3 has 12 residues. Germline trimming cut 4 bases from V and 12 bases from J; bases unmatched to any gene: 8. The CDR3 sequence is CASSLTGRPQYF. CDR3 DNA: TGTGCCAGCAGCCTGACAGGGCGGCCCCAGTATTTT. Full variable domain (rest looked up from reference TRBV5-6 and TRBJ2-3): DAGVTQSPTHLIKTRGQQVTLRCSPKSGHDTVSWYQQALGQGPQFIFQYYEEEERQRGNFPDRFSGHQFPNYSSELNVNALLLGDSALYLCASSLTGRPQYFGPGTRLTVL.

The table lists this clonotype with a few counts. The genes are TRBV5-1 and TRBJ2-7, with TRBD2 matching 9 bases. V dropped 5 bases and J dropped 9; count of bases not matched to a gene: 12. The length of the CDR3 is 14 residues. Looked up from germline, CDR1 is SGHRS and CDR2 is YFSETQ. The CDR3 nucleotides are TGCGCCAGCAGTCCCGGGACTAGCTCGCAGGGGCAGTACTTC. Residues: CASSPGTSSQGQYF. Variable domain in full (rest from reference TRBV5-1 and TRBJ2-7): KAGVTQTPRYLIKTRGQQVTLSCSPISGHRSVSWYQQTPGQGLQFLFEYFSETQRNKGNFPGRFSGRQFSNSRSEMNVSTLELGDSALYLCASSPGTSSQGQYFGPGTRLTVT.

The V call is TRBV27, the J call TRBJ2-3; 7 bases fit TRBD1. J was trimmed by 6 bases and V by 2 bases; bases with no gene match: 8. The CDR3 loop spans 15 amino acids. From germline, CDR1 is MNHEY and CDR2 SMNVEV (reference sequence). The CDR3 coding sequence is TGTGCCAGCAGTTTACGTGTTGGACAGGATGATACGCAGTATTTT. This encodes CASSLRVGQDDTQYF.

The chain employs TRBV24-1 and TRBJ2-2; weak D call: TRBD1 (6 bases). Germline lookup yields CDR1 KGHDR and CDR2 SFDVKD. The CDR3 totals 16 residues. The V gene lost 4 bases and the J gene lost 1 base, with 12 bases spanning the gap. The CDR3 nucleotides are TGTGCCACCAGTGAACCCGGACAGCTGAACACCGGGGAGCTGTTTTTT. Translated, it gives CATSEPGQLNTGELFF.

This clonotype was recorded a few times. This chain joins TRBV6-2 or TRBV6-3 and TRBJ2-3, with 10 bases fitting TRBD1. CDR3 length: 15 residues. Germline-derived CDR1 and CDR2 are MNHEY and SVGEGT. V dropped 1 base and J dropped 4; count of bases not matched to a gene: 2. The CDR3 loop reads CASSYWDRGSDTQYF. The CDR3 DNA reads TGTGCCAGCAGTTACTGGGACAGGGGTTCAGATACGCAGTATTTT.

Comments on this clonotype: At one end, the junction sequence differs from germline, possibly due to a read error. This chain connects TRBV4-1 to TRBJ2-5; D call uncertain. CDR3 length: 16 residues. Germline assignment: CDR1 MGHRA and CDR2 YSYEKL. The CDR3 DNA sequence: TGCGCCAGCAGCCGACGGAGAGGAGAAGGTCAAGATACCCAGTACTTC. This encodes CASSRRRGEGQDTQYF.

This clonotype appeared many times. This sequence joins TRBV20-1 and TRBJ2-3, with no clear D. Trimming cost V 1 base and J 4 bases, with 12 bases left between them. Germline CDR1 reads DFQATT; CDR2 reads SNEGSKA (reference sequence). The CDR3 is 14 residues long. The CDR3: CSARAQRVADTQYF. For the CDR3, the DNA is TGCAGTGCTAGAGCTCAAAGAGTCGCAGATACGCAGTATTTT.

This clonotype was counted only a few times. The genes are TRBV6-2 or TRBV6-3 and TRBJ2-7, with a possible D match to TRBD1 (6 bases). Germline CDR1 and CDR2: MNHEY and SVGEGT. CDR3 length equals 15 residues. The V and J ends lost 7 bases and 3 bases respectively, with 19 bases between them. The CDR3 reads CASNPGQTRIYEQYF. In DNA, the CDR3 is TGTGCCAGCAATCCCGGACAGACAAGGATCTACGAGCAGTACTTC.

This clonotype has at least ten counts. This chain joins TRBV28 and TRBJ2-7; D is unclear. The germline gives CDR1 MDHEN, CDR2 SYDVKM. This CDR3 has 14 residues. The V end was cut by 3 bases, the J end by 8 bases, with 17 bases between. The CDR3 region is CASSLGSYPRQQYF. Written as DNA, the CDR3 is TGTGCCAGCAGTTTGGGCAGCTACCCTAGGCAGCAGTACTTC.

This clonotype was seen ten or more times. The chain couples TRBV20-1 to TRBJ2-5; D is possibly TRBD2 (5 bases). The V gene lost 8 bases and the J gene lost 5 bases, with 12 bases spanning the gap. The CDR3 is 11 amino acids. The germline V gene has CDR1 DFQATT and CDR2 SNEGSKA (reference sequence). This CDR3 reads CSPTSYETQYF. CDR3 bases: TGCAGTCCCACTAGTTATGAGACCCAGTACTTC.

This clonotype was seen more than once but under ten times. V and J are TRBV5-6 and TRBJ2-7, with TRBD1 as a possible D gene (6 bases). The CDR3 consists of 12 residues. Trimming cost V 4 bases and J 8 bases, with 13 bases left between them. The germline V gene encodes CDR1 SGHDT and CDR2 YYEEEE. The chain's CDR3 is CASSPQGIKQYF. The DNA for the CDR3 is TGTGCCAGCAGCCCACAGGGAATCAAGCAGTACTTC.

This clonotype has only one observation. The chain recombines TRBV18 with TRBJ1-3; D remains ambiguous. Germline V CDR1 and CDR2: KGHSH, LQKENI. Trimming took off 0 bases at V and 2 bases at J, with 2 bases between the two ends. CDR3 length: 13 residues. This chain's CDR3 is CASSPPTGNTIYF. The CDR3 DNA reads TGTGCCAGCTCACCACCTACTGGAAACACCATATATTTT. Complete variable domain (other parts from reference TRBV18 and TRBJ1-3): NAGVMQNPRHLVRRRGQEARLRCSPMKGHSHVYWYRQLPEEGLKFMVYLQKENIIDESGMPKERFSAEFPKEGPSILRIQQVVRGDSAAYFCASSPPTGNTIYFGEGSWLTVV.

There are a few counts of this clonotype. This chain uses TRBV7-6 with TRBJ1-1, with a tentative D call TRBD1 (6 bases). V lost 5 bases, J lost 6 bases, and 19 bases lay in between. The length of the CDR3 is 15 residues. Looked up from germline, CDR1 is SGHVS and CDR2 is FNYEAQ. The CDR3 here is CASSAATGTRAEAFF. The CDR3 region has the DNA TGTGCCAGCAGCGCAGCAACAGGGACTAGGGCTGAAGCTTTCTTT.

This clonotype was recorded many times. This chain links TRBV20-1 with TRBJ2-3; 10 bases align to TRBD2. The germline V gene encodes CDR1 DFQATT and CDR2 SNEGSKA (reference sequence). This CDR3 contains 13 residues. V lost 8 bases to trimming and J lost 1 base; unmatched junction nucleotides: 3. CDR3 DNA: TGCAGTCCCGGGACTAGCGGCACAGATACGCAGTATTTT. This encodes CSPGTSGTDTQYF.

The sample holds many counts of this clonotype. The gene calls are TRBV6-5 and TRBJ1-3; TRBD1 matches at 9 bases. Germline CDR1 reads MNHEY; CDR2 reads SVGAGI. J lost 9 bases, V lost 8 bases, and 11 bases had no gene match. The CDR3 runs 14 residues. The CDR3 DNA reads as TGTGCCAGCCAGTCCTGGGACAGGGATGGCACCATATATTTT. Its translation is CASQSWDRDGTIYF.

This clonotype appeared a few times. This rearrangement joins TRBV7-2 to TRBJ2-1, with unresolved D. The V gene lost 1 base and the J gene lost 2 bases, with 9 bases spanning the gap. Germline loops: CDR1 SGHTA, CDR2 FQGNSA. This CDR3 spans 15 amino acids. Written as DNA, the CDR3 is TGTGCCAGCAGCTTAGTCCTAGGAACCTACAATGAGCAGTTCTTC. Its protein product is CASSLVLGTYNEQFF.

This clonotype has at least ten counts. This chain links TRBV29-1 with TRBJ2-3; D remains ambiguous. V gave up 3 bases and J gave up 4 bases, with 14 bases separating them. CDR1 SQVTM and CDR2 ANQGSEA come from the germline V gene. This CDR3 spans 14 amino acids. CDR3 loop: CSVDLAASPDTQYF. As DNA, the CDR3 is TGCAGCGTTGATTTAGCTGCCAGCCCAGATACGCAGTATTTT.

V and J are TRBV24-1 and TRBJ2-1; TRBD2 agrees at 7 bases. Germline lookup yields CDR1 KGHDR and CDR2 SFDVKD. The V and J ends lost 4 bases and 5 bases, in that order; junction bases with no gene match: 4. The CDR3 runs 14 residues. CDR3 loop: CATSEWGLNNEQFF. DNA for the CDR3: TGTGCCACCAGTGAGTGGGGACTAAACAATGAGCAGTTCTTC.

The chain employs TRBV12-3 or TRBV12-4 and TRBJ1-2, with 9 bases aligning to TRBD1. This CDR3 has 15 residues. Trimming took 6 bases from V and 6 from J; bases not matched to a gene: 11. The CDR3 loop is CASRNTGGKWDGYTF. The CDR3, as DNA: TGTGCCAGCAGAAACACAGGGGGCAAGTGGGATGGCTACACCTTC.

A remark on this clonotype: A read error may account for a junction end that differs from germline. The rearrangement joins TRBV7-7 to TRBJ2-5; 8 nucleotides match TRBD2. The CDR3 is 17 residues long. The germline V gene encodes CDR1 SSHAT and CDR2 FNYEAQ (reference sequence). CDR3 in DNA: TGTGCTAGCAGCTCCCGACCCGGGGGGGTATTCGCGGAGACCCAGTACTTC. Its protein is CASSSRPGGVFAETQYF.

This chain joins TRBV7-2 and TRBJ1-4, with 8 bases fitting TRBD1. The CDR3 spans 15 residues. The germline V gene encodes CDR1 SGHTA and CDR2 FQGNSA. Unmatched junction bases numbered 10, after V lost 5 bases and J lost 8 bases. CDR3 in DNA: TGTGCCAGCAGCCGAACCACAGGGGGGGGGGAAAAACTGTTTTTT. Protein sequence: CASSRTTGGGEKLFF.

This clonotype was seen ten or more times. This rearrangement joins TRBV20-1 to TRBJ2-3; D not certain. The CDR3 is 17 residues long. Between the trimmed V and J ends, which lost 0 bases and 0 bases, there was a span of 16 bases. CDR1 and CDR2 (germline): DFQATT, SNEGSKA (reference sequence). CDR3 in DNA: TGCAGTGCTAGAGAGGTTGAGGCCACGCCTAGCACAGATACGCAGTATTTT. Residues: CSAREVEATPSTDTQYF.

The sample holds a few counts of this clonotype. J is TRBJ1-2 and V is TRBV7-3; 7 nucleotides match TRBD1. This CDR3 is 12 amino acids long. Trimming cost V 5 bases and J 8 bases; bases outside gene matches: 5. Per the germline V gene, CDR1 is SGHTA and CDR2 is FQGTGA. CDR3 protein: CASSAGGLGYTF. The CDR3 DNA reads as TGTGCCAGCAGCGCAGGGGGTCTAGGCTACACCTTC.

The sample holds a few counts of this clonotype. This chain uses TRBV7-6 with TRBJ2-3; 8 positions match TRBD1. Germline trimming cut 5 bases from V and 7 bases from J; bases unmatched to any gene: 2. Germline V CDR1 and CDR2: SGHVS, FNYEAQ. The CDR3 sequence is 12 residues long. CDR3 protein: CASSHRGNTQYF. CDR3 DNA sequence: TGTGCCAGCAGCCACAGGGGGAATACGCAGTATTTT.